This T cell receptor beta chain is drawn from a study of blood T cell repertoires in COVID-19. Study summary: Sources were T cells, B-cell-depleted T cells, or PBMCs; the material itself was cDNA or gDNA.

Authors' processing steps: Nucleated cell number was recorded as an estimate derived from reference gene primer amplification. Sequencing was performed with immunoSEQ multiplex PCR; in TCRdb, only in-frame clones are kept and a portion is missing. That table is the source of V, J and clone size, and D and trimming were worked out from the DNA. The sample carries 150,000 to 200,000 clones, 86% recorded once. The clonotype comes from a woman in her seventies with acute or convalescent COVID-19. Sequencing input: peripheral blood.

In DNA, the CDR3 is TGCGCCAGCAGCTCGGGACAGGGGCACACTGAAGCTTTCTTT. This gives the protein CASSSGQGHTEAFF. The V and J genes are TRBV5-1 and TRBJ1-1, with 10 bases lining up with TRBD1. V lost 3 bases and J lost 3; bases outside the gene matches: 2. Looked up from germline, CDR1 is SGHRS and CDR2 is YFSETQ. CDR3 length: 14 amino acids.